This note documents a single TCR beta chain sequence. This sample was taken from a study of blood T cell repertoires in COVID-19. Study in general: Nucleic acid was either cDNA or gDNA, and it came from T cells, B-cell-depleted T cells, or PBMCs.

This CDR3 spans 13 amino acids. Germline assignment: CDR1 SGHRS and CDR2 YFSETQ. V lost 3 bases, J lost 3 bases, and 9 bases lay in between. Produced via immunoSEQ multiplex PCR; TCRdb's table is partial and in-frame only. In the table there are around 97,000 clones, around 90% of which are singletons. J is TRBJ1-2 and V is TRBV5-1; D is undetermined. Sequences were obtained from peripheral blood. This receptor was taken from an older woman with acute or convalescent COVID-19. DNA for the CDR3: TGCGCCAGCAGCTCAAGAACTTACTATGGCTACACCTTC. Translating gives CASSSRTYYGYTF.